Listed here is a single T cell receptor beta chain. The germline CDR1 and CDR2 sequences are MDHEN and SYDVKM. The CDR3 consists of 13 residues. Trimming cost V 9 bases and J 5 bases, with 16 bases left between them. The entry originates in a study of blood T cell repertoires in COVID-19. The data were produced by immunoSEQ multiplex PCR, yet TCRdb's version contains in-frame clones alone and is incomplete. The sample lists some 200,000 clones, around 86% occurring once. Input material: PBMCs or T cells enriched from blood (not recorded which). V is TRBV28 and J is TRBJ1-1; D uncertain. The source of this sequence is a man under 40 in a cohort exposed to, infected with or recovered from COVID-19 (not recorded which). The CDR3 bases are TGTGCCAGTATTTTATCCCCCCGGACTGAAGCTTTCTTT. Its protein product is CASILSPRTEAFF. Supplemented by reference TRBV28 and TRBJ1-1, the full variable domain reads DVKVTQSSRYLVKRTGEKVFLECVQDMDHENMFWYRQDPGLGLRLIYFSYDVKMKEKGDIPEGYSVSREKKERFSLILESASTNQTSMYLCASILSPRTEAFFGQGTRLTVV.